This entry lists 23 T cell receptor beta chains sequenced from one sample in a study of identical twins. TCRdb independently ran MiXCR on the 5' RACE reads; one entry per CDR3 protein. The table lists fewer than 250,000 distinct CDR3 sequences, approximately 9% of them singletons. The sequenced sample consisted of memory (CD45RO+) T cells sorted from blood. The receptors stem from a woman under 30 in good health.

This clonotype was picked up a small number of times. The rearrangement uses TRBV20-1 and TRBJ1-1; 11 nucleotides match TRBD1. From germline, CDR1 is DFQATT and CDR2 SNEGSKA (reference sequence). The CDR3 has 13 residues. V lost 5 bases, J lost 3 bases, and 2 bases stayed unmatched. In DNA form, the CDR3 reads TGCAGTGCTGGACAGGGGGCCGACACTGAAGCTTTCTTT. It translates to CSAGQGADTEAFF.

This chain links TRBV3-1 with TRBJ2-1; D may be TRBD1 (6 bases). The CDR3 extends over 14 amino acids. V lost 5 bases to trimming and J lost 7 bases, with 15 bases between them. Germline V lookup: CDR1 LGHDT, CDR2 YNNKEL (reference sequence). In nucleotides, the CDR3 is TGTGCCAGCAGCTCCTCCAGGGGTACGAATGAGCAGTTCTTC. Its protein is CASSSSRGTNEQFF.

This clonotype has a handful of counts. The chain is built from TRBV10-3 and TRBJ1-2; the D is unclear. The length of the CDR3 is 12 residues. Trimming took 0 bases from V and 7 from J, leaving 6 bases between them. CDR1 ENHRY and CDR2 SYGVKD come from the germline V gene. The CDR3 region has the DNA TGTGCCATCAGTGAGTCGAAGGCTGGCTACACCTTC. Its translation is CAISESKAGYTF.

The chain carries TRBV9 and TRBJ2-2; D remains ambiguous. The CDR3 runs 13 residues. Germline V gene data show CDR1 as SGDLS and CDR2 as YYNGEE. With 3 bases removed from V and 7 bases from J, the gap between germline ends came to 10 bases. CDR3 loop: CASSAGWSGELFF. CDR3 coding DNA: TGTGCCAGCAGCGCCGGTTGGAGCGGGGAGCTGTTTTTT.

The table lists this clonotype with a few counts. V and J are TRBV5-5 and TRBJ2-3; the match to TRBD1 covers 7 bases. Germline lookup yields CDR1 SGHKS and CDR2 YYEKEE (reference sequence). V lost 1 base, J lost 0 bases, and 5 bases stayed unmatched. CDR3 length: 16 amino acids. The CDR3 DNA sequence: TGTGCCAGCAGCTTGTTACAGGGGATAAGCACAGATACGCAGTATTTT. The encoded protein is CASSLLQGISTDTQYF.

The chain uses TRBV7-2 and TRBJ2-7; 11 nucleotides line up with TRBD2. V lost 4 bases, J lost 0 bases, and 5 bases stayed unmatched. The CDR3 is 16 residues long. Germline loops: CDR1 SGHTA, CDR2 FQGNSA. The CDR3 spells CASSSGLAVFSYEQYF. The CDR3 coding sequence is TGTGCCAGCAGCTCGGGACTAGCGGTATTCTCCTACGAGCAGTACTTC. Complete variable domain (other parts from reference TRBV7-2 and TRBJ2-7): GAGVSQSPSNKVTEKGKDVELRCDPISGHTALYWYRQSLGQGLEFLIYFQGNSAPDKSGLPSDRFSAERTGGSVSTLTIQRTQQEDSAVYLCASSSGLAVFSYEQYFGPGTRLTVT.

Notes on this clonotype: The germline gene is not matched at one end of the junction; a read error may be the cause. The chain combines TRBV10-3 with TRBJ2-1, with D possibly called TRBD1 or TRBD2 (5 bases each). The CDR3 sequence is 16 residues long. CDR1 ENHRY and CDR2 SYGVKD come from the germline V gene. CDR3 loop: CAIKGQGPESFNEQFF. In nucleotides, the CDR3 is TGTGCCATCAAGGGGCAGGGACCCGAGTCCTTCAATGAGCAGTTCTTC.

The chain employs TRBV2 and TRBJ1-1; D is perhaps TRBD1 (6 bases). Trimming took 7 bases from V and 0 from J, leaving 6 bases between them. Germline V gene data show CDR1 as SNHLY and CDR2 as FYNNEI. The CDR3 totals 12 residues. CDR3 region: CASNRVNTEAFF. The CDR3 DNA is TGTGCCAGCAACAGGGTGAACACTGAAGCTTTCTTT.

This clonotype was seen a handful of times. The chain links TRBV5-1 to TRBJ2-7; 8 positions match TRBD2. The CDR3 consists of 16 residues. The J segment lost 2 bases and the V segment lost 4 bases, leaving 11 bases of the junction unmatched. Germline V gene data show CDR1 as SGHRS and CDR2 as YFSETQ. Written as DNA, the CDR3 is TGCGCCAGCAGCCCCGGGATGAACGGGAGGGCCTACGAGCAGTACTTC. Translating it yields CASSPGMNGRAYEQYF.

The CDR3 loop reads CASSDRRGQNGYTF. CDR3 nucleotide sequence: TGTGCCAGCAGTGATAGAAGGGGACAAAATGGCTACACCTTC. The rearrangement links TRBV6-1 to TRBJ1-2; maybe TRBD1 (6 bases). CDR1 is MNHNS, CDR2 SASEGT, per germline. The CDR3 has 14 residues. The ends were cut back, 3 bases at V and 6 bases at J, with 14 bases in the middle.

This clonotype was observed a few times. For the CDR3, the DNA is TGTGCCAGCAGCCCGCCGACAGGGCTAGCCAAAAACATTCAGTACTTC. Protein product: CASSPPTGLAKNIQYF. The chain has TRBV7-2 and TRBJ2-4; TRBD1 matches at 7 bases. J lost 0 bases, V lost 5 bases, and 7 bases had no gene match. The germline V gene encodes CDR1 SGHTA and CDR2 FQGNSA. CDR3 length: 16 residues.

Many counts were recorded for this clonotype. CDR3 sequence reads: CSATSQGPNEQFF. In DNA form, the CDR3 reads TGCAGTGCTACATCCCAGGGACCCAATGAGCAGTTCTTC. The chain recombines TRBV20-1 with TRBJ2-1; D is perhaps TRBD1 or TRBD2 (5 bases each). The CDR3 has 13 residues. Germline CDR1 DFQATT, CDR2 SNEGSKA (reference sequence). Trimming removed 4 bases at V and 6 bases at J, with 13 bases between.

In its sample, this clonotype was seen a few times. The chain couples TRBV5-1 to TRBJ2-3; maybe TRBD2 (6 bases). CDR3 length: 15 residues. The V and J ends lost 0 bases and 0 bases respectively, with 8 bases between them. Germline values: CDR1 SGHRS, CDR2 YFSETQ. Here the CDR3 reads CASSLAGRSTDTQYF. As DNA, the CDR3 is TGCGCCAGCAGCTTGGCCGGGAGAAGCACAGATACGCAGTATTTT.

The chain combines TRBV6-5 with TRBJ1-2; D possibly corresponds to TRBD1 (5 bases). Germline V gives CDR1 MNHEY, CDR2 SVGAGI. V was shortened by 2 bases and J by 7 bases, with 14 bases between the two germline ends. This CDR3 is 14 amino acids long. The CDR3 sequence: CASSYGQGGGGYTF. CDR3 nucleotides: TGTGCCAGCAGTTACGGGCAGGGCGGGGGTGGCTACACCTTC.

The CDR3, as DNA: TGTGCCAGCAGACTCGGACGGGATGAGCAGTTCTTC. Amino acid sequence: CASRLGRDEQFF. This rearrangement joins TRBV5-4 to TRBJ2-1; D is unclear. CDR3 size: 12 residues. V was trimmed by 5 bases and J by 8 bases, leaving 11 bases between them. CDR1 and CDR2 (germline): SGHNT, YYREEE (reference sequence).

This clonotype was picked up a small number of times. The chain has TRBV20-1 and TRBJ1-1; the D is unclear. Germline V gives CDR1 DFQATT, CDR2 SNEGSKA (reference sequence). The V gene lost 2 bases and the J gene lost 1 base, with 2 bases spanning the gap. The CDR3 runs 11 residues. The CDR3 reads CSARSNTEAFF. For the CDR3, the DNA is TGCAGTGCTAGATCGAACACTGAAGCTTTCTTT.

This clonotype was found a few times. This chain joins TRBV3-1 and TRBJ1-6; 8 positions match TRBD1. The CDR3 runs to 15 residues. V trimming: 8 bases; J trimming: 7 bases; junction bases outside the gene matches: 10. CDR1 and CDR2 from the germline V gene are LGHDT and YNNKEL (reference sequence). CDR3 sequence: CASQLRDRTNSPLHF. The DNA of the CDR3 is TGTGCCAGCCAACTCCGGGACAGGACAAATTCACCCCTCCACTTT. Using reference TRBV3-1 and TRBJ1-6 for the parts outside the CDR3, the full variable domain is DTAVSQTPKYLVTQMGNDKSIKCEQNLGHDTMYWYKQDSKKFLKIMFSYNNKELIINETVPNRFSPKSPDKAHLNLHINSLELGDSAVYFCASQLRDRTNSPLHFGNGTRLTVT.

The chain is built from TRBV6-1 and TRBJ1-4; a possible D gene is TRBD1 (6 bases). The V gene lost 6 bases and the J gene lost 6 bases, with 20 bases spanning the gap. The CDR3 totals 16 residues. Germline CDR1 MNHNS, CDR2 SASEGT. The CDR3 nucleotides read TGTGCCAGCAGCTTGAGGGGAGGGGGAAGGGATGAAAAACTGTTTTTT. This sequence encodes CASSLRGGGRDEKLFF.

This clonotype has just a few counts. The rearrangement uses TRBV2 and TRBJ1-6; TRBD1 is a possible D gene (6 bases). CDR3 length: 15 residues. CDR1 SNHLY and CDR2 FYNNEI come from the germline V gene. Trimming pared 9 bases from V and 7 bases from J, leaving 19 bases between. The CDR3 DNA follows: TGTGCCAGTGCCCTTACAGGGAATTGGAATTCACCCCTCCACTTT. It codes for CASALTGNWNSPLHF.

This clonotype occurred many times. The chain recombines TRBV5-1 with TRBJ2-7; D unresolved. Per the germline V gene, CDR1 is SGHRS and CDR2 is YFSETQ. Trimming left V 3 bases short and J 9 bases short, with 13 bases between. The CDR3 runs to 12 residues. In DNA form, the CDR3 reads TGCGCCAGCAGCTCCGGATTGGGTAGGCAGTACTTC. Residues: CASSSGLGRQYF.

This clonotype came up many times. This chain links TRBV29-1 with TRBJ2-7; a possible D gene is TRBD1 (6 bases). The V gene's germline CDR1 is SQVTM and CDR2 ANQGSEA. Trimming removed 6 bases at V and 5 bases at J, with 17 bases between. CDR3 length: 13 residues. CDR3 sequence: CSVTQQGLNEQYF. CDR3 bases: TGCAGCGTGACGCAACAGGGCTTGAACGAGCAGTACTTC.

This clonotype showed up just a few times. The V call is TRBV12-3 or TRBV12-4, the J call TRBJ2-2; 7 bases align to TRBD2. The CDR3 consists of 15 residues. V trimming: 6 bases; J trimming: 1 base; junction bases outside the gene matches: 5. The CDR3 coding sequence is TGTGCCAGCAGACCCCTAGCGGTGAACACCGGGGAGCTGTTTTTT. Translated, it gives CASRPLAVNTGELFF.

This clonotype was recorded at least ten times. The chain is built from TRBV12-3 or TRBV12-4 and TRBJ2-5, with D tentatively TRBD1 (5 bases). V was pared by 3 bases and J by 3 bases, with 8 bases between. The CDR3 totals 13 residues. The CDR3 nucleotides read TGTGCCAGCAGTTTCGGCAGGGAAGAGACCCAGTACTTC. As protein: CASSFGREETQYF.